Listed below are T cell receptor beta chains from one sample, sequenced in a study of blood T cell repertoires in COVID-19. Only in-frame clones appear in the TCRdb table, and some are missing; sequencing was by immunoSEQ multiplex PCR. Here the sample spans hundreds of thousands of clones, approximately 90% being singletons. Sequenced sample: peripheral blood. Source of these receptors: a man in his sixties with COVID-19, enrolled during active disease. CDR3s include the opening cysteine and the closing phenylalanine or tryptophan. A D gene is named only where the DNA matches it firmly. Some rows mark clone size as missing; the rest say once, few, many or name a class of expanded clone.

clone_size,cdr3_length,d_call,v_call,j_call,cdr3_nt,cdr3_aa
once,13,TRBD2,TRBV10-2,TRBJ2-3,TGCGCCAGCAGGCGGGGGTTCACAGATACGCAGTATTTT,CASRRGFTDTQYF
NA,17,NA,TRBV3-1/TRBV3-2,TRBJ2-7,TGTGCCAGCAGCCAAGATAGGAGGTCATTAGGGATCAGAGAGCAGTACTTC,CASSQDRRSLGIREQYF
NA,15,TRBD1,TRBV27,TRBJ1-1,TGTGCCAGCAGTTTTCGGACAGGGATGAACACTGAAGCTTTCTTT,CASSFRTGMNTEAFF
NA,13,NA,TRBV20-1,TRBJ1-2,TGCAGTGCTAGTTTGCCCGGGAACTATGGCTACACCTTC,CSASLPGNYGYTF
NA,14,NA,TRBV29-1,TRBJ2-3,TGCAGCGCTGAAGCCGGGACTCCCACAGATACGCAGTATTTT,CSAEAGTPTDTQYF
NA,13,NA,TRBV29-1,TRBJ1-1,TGCAGCGTTACAGACAGCAGGGGTTTTGAAGCTTTCTTT,CSVTDSRGFEAFF
NA,12,NA,TRBV28,TRBJ1-1,TGTGCCAGCAGTCTAAAACGACAGGTAGCTTTCTTT,CASSLKRQVAFF
NA,19,NA,TRBV7-3,TRBJ2-2,TGTGCCAGCAGCTTTTACATGGGGACTGCGACCGGAGGCACCGGGGAGCTGTTTTTT,CASSFYMGTATGGTGELFF
once,13,NA,TRBV6-4,TRBJ2-1,TGTGCCAGCAGTGCCTGGGGGGATGGTGAGCAGTTCTTC,CASSAWGDGEQFF
once,16,NA,TRBV11-2,TRBJ2-1,TGTGCCAGCAGCTTAGAGCGGGACAGCTCCTACAATGAGCAGTTCTTC,CASSLERDSSYNEQFF
NA,12,NA,TRBV19,TRBJ1-5,TGTGCCAGTAGTACCCCGAATCAGCCCCAGCATTTT,CASSTPNQPQHF
NA,14,NA,TRBV7-2,TRBJ1-3,TGTGCCAGCAGCTTAGTATTGTCTGGAAACACCATATATTTT,CASSLVLSGNTIYF
once,17,NA,TRBV30,TRBJ2-6,TGTGCCGGGACGCCCGGGGGGCTTAGGTCTGGGGCCAACGTCCTGACTTTC,CAGTPGGLRSGANVLTF